This T cell receptor (beta chain) stems from a study of OX40 agonist ivuxolimab in advanced cancers. This CDR3 has 19 amino acids. J was trimmed by 7 bases and V by 1 base; bases with no gene match: 14. CDR1 is SEHNR and CDR2 is FQNEAQ in the germline V gene (reference sequence). Only one count was recorded for this clone. Data came from immunoSEQ multiplex PCR; TCRdb stores just in-frame clones and leaves some out. The data hold fewer than 25,000 clones, with almost 85% observed a single time. This rearrangement joins TRBV7-9 to TRBJ1-6, with 9 bases matching TRBD1. The sequence was collected from an adult with an advanced solid tumor such as melanoma, head and neck, liver or kidney cancer. Source: CD4+ or CD8+ T cells sorted from blood, taken in a trial of the OX40 agonist ivuxolimab. CDR3 protein: CASSLVGQGSRGKNSPLHF. CDR3 in DNA: TGTGCCAGCAGCTTAGTAGGACAGGGGTCAAGGGGAAAAAATTCACCCCTCCACTTT.